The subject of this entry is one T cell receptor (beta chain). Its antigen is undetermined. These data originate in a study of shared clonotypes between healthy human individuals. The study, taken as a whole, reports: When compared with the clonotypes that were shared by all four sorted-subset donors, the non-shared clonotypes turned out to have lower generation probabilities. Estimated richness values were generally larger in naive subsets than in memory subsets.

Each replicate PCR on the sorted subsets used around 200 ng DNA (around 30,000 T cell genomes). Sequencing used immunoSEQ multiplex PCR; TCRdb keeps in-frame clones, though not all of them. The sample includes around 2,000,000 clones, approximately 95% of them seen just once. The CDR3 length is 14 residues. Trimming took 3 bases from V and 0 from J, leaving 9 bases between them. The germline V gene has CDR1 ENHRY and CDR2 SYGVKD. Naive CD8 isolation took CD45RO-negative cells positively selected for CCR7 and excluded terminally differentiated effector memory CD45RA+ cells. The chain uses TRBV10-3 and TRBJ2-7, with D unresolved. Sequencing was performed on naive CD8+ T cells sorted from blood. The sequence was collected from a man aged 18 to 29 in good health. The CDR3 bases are TGTGCCATCAGTGAACCGGCTAGCTCCTACGAGCAGTACTTC. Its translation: CAISEPASSYEQYF.